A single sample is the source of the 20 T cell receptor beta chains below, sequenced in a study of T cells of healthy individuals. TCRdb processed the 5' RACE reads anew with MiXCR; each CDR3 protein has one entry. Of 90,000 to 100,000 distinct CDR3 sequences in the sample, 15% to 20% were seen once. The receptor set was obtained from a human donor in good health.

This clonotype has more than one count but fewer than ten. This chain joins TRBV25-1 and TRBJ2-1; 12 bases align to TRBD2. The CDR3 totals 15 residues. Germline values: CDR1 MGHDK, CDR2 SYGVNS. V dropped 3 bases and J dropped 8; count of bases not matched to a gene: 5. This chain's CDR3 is CASSEPGLAGDEQFF. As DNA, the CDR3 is TGTGCCAGCAGTGAGCCGGGACTAGCGGGTGATGAGCAGTTCTTC.

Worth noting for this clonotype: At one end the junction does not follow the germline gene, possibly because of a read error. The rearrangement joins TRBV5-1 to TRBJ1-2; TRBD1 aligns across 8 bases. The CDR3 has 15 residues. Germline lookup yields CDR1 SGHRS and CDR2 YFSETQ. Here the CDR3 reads CVSSVSGTGNYGYTF. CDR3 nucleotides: TGCGTCAGCAGCGTATCCGGGACAGGCAACTATGGCTACACCTTC. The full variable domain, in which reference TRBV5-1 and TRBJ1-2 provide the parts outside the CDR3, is KAGVTQTPRYLIKTRGQQVTLSCSPISGHRSVSWYQQTPGQGLQFLFEYFSETQRNKGNFPGRFSGRQFSNSRSEMNVSTLELGDSALYLCVSSVSGTGNYGYTFGSGTRLTVV.

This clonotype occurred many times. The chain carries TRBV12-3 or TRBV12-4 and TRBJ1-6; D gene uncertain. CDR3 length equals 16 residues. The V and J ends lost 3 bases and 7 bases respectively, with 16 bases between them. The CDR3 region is CASSLRIGRVNSPLHF. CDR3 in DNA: TGTGCCAGCAGTTTGAGGATAGGAAGGGTAAATTCACCCCTCCACTTT.

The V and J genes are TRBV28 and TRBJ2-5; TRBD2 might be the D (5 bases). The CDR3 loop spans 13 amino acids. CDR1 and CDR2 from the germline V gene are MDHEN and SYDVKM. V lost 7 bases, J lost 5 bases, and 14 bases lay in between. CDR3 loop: CASTGLRRETQYF. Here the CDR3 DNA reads TGTGCCAGCACAGGACTGAGGCGGGAGACCCAGTACTTC. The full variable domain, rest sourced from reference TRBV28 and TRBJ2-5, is DVKVTQSSRYLVKRTGEKVFLECVQDMDHENMFWYRQDPGLGLRLIYFSYDVKMKEKGDIPEGYSVSREKKERFSLILESASTNQTSMYLCASTGLRRETQYFGPGTRLLVL.

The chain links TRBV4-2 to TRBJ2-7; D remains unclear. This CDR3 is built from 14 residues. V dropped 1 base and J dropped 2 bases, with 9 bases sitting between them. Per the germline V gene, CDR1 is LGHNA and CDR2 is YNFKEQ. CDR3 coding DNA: TGTGCCAGCAGCCAAGTAACCCAGGCCTACGAGCAGTACTTC. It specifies CASSQVTQAYEQYF.

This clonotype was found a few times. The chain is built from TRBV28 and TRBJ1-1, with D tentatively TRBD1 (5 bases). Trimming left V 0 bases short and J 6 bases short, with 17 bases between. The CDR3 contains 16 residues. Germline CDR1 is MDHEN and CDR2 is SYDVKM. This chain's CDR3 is CASSLWVGAGSPEAFF. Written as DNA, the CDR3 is TGTGCCAGCAGTTTATGGGTCGGGGCAGGGAGCCCTGAAGCTTTCTTT.

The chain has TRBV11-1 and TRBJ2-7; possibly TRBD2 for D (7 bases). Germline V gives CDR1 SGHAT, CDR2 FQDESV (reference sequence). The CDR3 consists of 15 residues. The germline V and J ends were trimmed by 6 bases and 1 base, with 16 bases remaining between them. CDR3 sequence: CASRETSRGSYEQYF. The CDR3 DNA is TGTGCCAGCAGGGAGACTAGCAGGGGATCCTACGAGCAGTACTTC.

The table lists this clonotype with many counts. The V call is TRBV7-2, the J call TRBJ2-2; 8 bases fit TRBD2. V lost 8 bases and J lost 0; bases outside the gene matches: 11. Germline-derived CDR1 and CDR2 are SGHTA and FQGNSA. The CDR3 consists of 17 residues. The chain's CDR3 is CASSRGSSGANTGELFF. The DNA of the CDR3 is TGTGCCAGCTCGAGGGGGAGTAGCGGGGCGAACACCGGGGAGCTGTTTTTT.

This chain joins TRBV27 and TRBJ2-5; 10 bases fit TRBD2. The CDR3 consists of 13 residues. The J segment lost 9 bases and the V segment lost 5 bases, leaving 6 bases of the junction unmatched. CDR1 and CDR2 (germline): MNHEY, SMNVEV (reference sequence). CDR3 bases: TGTGCCAGCAGTCCAACTAGCGGGGCGGCCCAGTACTTC. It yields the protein CASSPTSGAAQYF.

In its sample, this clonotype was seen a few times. This CDR3 is CASSVESRVGTYEQYF. CDR3 nucleotide sequence: TGCGCCAGCAGCGTCGAGTCACGGGTGGGGACCTACGAGCAGTACTTC. The rearrangement joins TRBV5-1 to TRBJ2-7; no reliable D call. The CDR3 has 16 amino acids. Germline CDR1 is SGHRS and CDR2 is YFSETQ. V lost 4 bases to trimming and J lost 2 bases, with 19 bases between them.

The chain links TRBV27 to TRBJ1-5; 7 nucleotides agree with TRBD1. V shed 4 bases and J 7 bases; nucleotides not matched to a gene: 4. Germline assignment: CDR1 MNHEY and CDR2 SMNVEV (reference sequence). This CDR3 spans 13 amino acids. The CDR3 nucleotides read TGTGCCAGCAGTTCACACAGGGGCCAGCCCCAGCATTTT. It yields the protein CASSSHRGQPQHF.

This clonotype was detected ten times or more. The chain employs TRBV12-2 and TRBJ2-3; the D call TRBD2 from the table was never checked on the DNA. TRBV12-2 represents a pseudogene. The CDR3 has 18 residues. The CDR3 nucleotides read TGTGCAAGTCGCGGAGAGGTAGCGGGGATGCCAGAGACAGATACGCAGTATTTT. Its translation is CASRGEVAGMPETDTQYF.

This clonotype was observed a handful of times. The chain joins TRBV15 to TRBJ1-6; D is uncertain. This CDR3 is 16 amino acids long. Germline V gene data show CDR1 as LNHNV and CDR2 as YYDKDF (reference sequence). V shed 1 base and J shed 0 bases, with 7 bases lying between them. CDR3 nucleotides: TGTGCCACCAGCAGAGGAGGACTCTCCTATAATTCACCCCTCCACTTT. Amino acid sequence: CATSRGGLSYNSPLHF.

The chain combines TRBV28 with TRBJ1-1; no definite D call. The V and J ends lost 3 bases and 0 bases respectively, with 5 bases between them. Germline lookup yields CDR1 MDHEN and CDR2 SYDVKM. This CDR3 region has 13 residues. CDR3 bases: TGTGCCAGCAGTTTTCCTCTGAACACTGAAGCTTTCTTT. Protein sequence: CASSFPLNTEAFF.

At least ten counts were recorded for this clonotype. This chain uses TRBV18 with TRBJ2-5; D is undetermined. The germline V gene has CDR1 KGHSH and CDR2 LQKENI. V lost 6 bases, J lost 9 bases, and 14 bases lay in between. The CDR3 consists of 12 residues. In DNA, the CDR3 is TGTGCCAGCTCGCCAACCTCATGGGCCCAGTACTTC. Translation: CASSPTSWAQYF.

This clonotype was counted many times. In DNA form, the CDR3 reads TGTGCCAGCTCCCTCGCGACAACTAATGAAAAACTGTTTTTT. Its protein is CASSLATTNEKLFF. This chain links TRBV18 with TRBJ1-4; D ambiguous. V lost 6 bases and J lost 0, with 8 bases in between. The CDR3 covers 14 residues. Germline CDR1 and CDR2: KGHSH and LQKENI.

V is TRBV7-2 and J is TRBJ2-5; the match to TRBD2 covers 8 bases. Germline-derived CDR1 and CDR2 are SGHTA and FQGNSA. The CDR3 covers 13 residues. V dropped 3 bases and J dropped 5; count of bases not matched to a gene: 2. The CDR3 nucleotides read TGTGCCAGCAGCTTGGAGCGGGAGGAGACCCAGTACTTC. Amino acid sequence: CASSLEREETQYF.

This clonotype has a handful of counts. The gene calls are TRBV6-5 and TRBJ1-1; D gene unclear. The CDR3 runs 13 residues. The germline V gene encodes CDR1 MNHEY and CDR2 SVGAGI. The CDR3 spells CASAARKNTEAFF. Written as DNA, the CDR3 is TGTGCTTCAGCAGCCAGGAAAAACACTGAAGCTTTCTTT.

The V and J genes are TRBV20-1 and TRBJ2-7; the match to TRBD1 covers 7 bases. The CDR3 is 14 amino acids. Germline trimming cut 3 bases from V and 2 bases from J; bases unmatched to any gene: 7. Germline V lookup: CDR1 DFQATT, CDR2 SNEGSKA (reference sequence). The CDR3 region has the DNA TGCAGTGCTAGCGTGACAGGGCCCCCCTACGAGCAGTACTTC. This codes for CSASVTGPPYEQYF.

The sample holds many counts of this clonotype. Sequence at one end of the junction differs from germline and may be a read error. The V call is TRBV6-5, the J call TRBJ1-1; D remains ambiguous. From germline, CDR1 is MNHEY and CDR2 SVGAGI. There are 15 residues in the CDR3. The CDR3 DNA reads TGTGTCAGCAGTTACTCGAAGGGCCCGAACACTGAAGCTTTCTTT. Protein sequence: CVSSYSKGPNTEAFF.